The rows below give T cell receptor beta chains drawn from one sample of a study of OX40 agonist ivuxolimab in advanced cancers. The table came from immunoSEQ multiplex PCR; TCRdb's copy has only in-frame clones and leaves some out. Seen here are about 78,000 clones, approximately 90% observed once, and the top ten hold 2.8%. The starting material was CD4+ or CD8+ T cells sorted from blood, obtained in a trial of the OX40 agonist ivuxolimab. Receptor source: an adult with an advanced solid tumor such as melanoma, head and neck, liver or kidney cancer. The CDR3 runs from the conserved cysteine through the conserved F or W. A D gene is named only where the DNA matches it firmly. A clone size is listed for some rows: how often the clone was seen (once, few, many), or a class if it is expanded.

V gene: TRBV5-1
clone size: NA
D gene: NA
J gene: TRBJ2-1
CDR3 DNA: TGCGCCAGCAGCTTGGCCCAGCCAGCCTACAATGAGCAGTTCTTC
CDR3 protein: CASSLAQPAYNEQFF

V gene: TRBV25-1
clone size: NA
D gene: NA
J gene: TRBJ2-5
CDR3 DNA: TGTGCCAGCTCATCCCTAGGAGAGACCCAGTACTTC
CDR3 protein: CASSSLGETQYF

V gene: TRBV15
clone size: NA
D gene: NA
J gene: TRBJ1-3
CDR3 DNA: TGTGCCACCAGCGGGCGGGTAATGCCTGGAAACACCATATATTTT
CDR3 protein: CATSGRVMPGNTIYF

V gene: TRBV18
clone size: NA
D gene: NA
J gene: TRBJ2-4
CDR3 DNA: TGTGCCAGCTCACCAAGGTCACAGGGCGAAAACATTCAGTACTTC
CDR3 protein: CASSPRSQGENIQYF

V gene: TRBV5-1
clone size: NA
D gene: TRBD1
J gene: TRBJ1-5
CDR3 DNA: TGCGCCAGCAGCATAGGACAGGGGGATTTGCAGCCCCAGCATTTT
CDR3 protein: CASSIGQGDLQPQHF

V gene: TRBV2
clone size: NA
D gene: TRBD1
J gene: TRBJ1-2
CDR3 DNA: TGTGCCAGCAGTACGGGACAGAGGAATGGCTACACCTTC
CDR3 protein: CASSTGQRNGYTF

V gene: TRBV28
clone size: NA
D gene: NA
J gene: TRBJ1-2
CDR3 DNA: TGTGCCAGCAGTTTACAGCCAATCGGGGGCAGTGGCTACACCTTC
CDR3 protein: CASSLQPIGGSGYTF

V gene: TRBV5-1
clone size: NA
D gene: NA
J gene: TRBJ1-2
CDR3 DNA: TGCGCCAGCAGCCAACCCGGATCCAACTATGGCTACACCTTC
CDR3 protein: CASSQPGSNYGYTF

V gene: TRBV19
clone size: NA
D gene: NA
J gene: TRBJ1-2
CDR3 DNA: TGTGCCAGTAGTATTCAGGGATTGAACTATGGCTACACCTTC
CDR3 protein: CASSIQGLNYGYTF

V gene: TRBV7-2
clone size: NA
D gene: TRBD2
J gene: TRBJ2-7
CDR3 DNA: TGTGCCAGCAGCCCAGGTCCTTCTAGCGGGAGGGCCCGCGAGCAGTACTTC
CDR3 protein: CASSPGPSSGRAREQYF

V gene: TRBV5-1
clone size: few
D gene: NA
J gene: TRBJ2-7
CDR3 DNA: TGCGCCAGCAGCTCGGGGGGCCACGAGCAGTACTTC
CDR3 protein: CASSSGGHEQYF

V gene: TRBV20-1
clone size: few
D gene: NA
J gene: TRBJ1-2
CDR3 DNA: TGCAGTGCCCCGCGGGTGGGGGGCTACACCTTC
CDR3 protein: CSAPRVGGYTF

V gene: TRBV18
clone size: once
D gene: NA
J gene: TRBJ1-6
CDR3 DNA: TGTGCCAGCTCACCACAGGACTATAATTCACCCCTCCACTTT
CDR3 protein: CASSPQDYNSPLHF

V gene: TRBV4-1
clone size: NA
D gene: NA
J gene: TRBJ1-3
CDR3 DNA: TGCGCCAGCAGCCCGCCGGGCAGGGGCTTTACTGGAAACACCATATATTTT
CDR3 protein: CASSPPGRGFTGNTIYF

V gene: TRBV4-1
clone size: NA
D gene: NA
J gene: TRBJ2-7
CDR3 DNA: TGCGCCAGCAGCCAAGGTGATAGCCGGTCCTACGAGCAGTACTTC
CDR3 protein: CASSQGDSRSYEQYF

V gene: TRBV27
clone size: NA
D gene: NA
J gene: TRBJ1-5
CDR3 DNA: TGTGCCAGCAGTTTTAGTAGCAATCAGCCCCAGCATTTT
CDR3 protein: CASSFSSNQPQHF

V gene: TRBV29-1
clone size: NA
D gene: NA
J gene: TRBJ2-1
CDR3 DNA: TGCAGCGTTCGACCTCGTACGAATGAGCAGTTCTTC
CDR3 protein: CSVRPRTNEQFF

V gene: TRBV18
clone size: NA
D gene: NA
J gene: TRBJ1-5
CDR3 DNA: TGTGCCAGCTCCGTAGACAGGAGTGGACAGCCCCAGCATTTT
CDR3 protein: CASSVDRSGQPQHF

V gene: TRBV19
clone size: NA
D gene: TRBD1
J gene: TRBJ1-3
CDR3 DNA: TGTGCCAGTCGCTCAGGGACAGGAGGTCACCTCTCTGGAAACACCATATATTTT
CDR3 protein: CASRSGTGGHLSGNTIYF

V gene: TRBV5-1
clone size: NA
D gene: NA
J gene: TRBJ1-4
CDR3 DNA: TGCGCCAGCAGCTTGGGCTCTACTAATGAAAAACTGTTTTTT
CDR3 protein: CASSLGSTNEKLFF